This TCR beta chain was obtained from a study of T cell responses to AZD1222 COVID-19 vaccine. This clone was observed a single time. The assay was immunoSEQ multiplex PCR, and TCRdb's table has in-frame clones only and misses some. The table includes 100,000 or so clones, around 87% detected once. Material: peripheral blood, obtained 28 days after the second AZD1222 dose. The clonotype was recovered from an adult who received the AZD1222 COVID-19 vaccine.

In nucleotides, the CDR3 is TGTGCCAGCAGTCCTACCAGGATTTATGGCTACACCTTC. This codes for CASSPTRIYGYTF. The genes are TRBV28 and TRBJ1-2; no clear D gene. Trimming pared 5 bases from V and 5 bases from J, leaving 12 bases between. The germline V gene encodes CDR1 MDHEN and CDR2 SYDVKM. CDR3 length: 13 residues.